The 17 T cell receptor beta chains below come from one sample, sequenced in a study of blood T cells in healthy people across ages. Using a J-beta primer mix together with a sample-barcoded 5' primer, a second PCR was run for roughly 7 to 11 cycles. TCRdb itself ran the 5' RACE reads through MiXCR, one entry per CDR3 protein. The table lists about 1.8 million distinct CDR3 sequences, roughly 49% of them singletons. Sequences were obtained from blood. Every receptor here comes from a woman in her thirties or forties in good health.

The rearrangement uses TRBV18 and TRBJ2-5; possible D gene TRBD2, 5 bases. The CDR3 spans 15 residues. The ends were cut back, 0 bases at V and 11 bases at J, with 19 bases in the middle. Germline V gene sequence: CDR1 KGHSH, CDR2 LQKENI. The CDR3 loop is CASSPPKGVNNEQYF. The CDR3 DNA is TGTGCCAGCTCACCACCAAAGGGAGTCAACAATGAGCAGTACTTC.

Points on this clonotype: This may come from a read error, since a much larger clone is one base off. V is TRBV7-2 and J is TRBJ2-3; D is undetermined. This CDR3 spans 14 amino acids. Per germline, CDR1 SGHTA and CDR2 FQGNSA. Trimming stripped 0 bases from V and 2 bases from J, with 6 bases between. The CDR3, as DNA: TGTGCCAGCAGCTTAGCTCAGCCCACAGATACGCAGTATTTT. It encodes CASSLAQPTDTQYF.

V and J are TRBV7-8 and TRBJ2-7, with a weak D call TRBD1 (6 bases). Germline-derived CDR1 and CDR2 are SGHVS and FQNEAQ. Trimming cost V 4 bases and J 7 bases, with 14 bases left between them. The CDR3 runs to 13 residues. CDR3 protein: CASSSLVGQEQYF. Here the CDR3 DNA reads TGTGCCAGCAGCTCTCTAGTCGGACAGGAGCAGTACTTC. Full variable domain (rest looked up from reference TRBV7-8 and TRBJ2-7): GAGVSQSPRYKVAKRGQDVALRCDPISGHVSLFWYQQALGQGPEFLTYFQNEAQLDKSGLPSDRFFAERPEGSVSTLKIQRTQQEDSAVYLCASSSLVGQEQYFGPGTRLTVT.

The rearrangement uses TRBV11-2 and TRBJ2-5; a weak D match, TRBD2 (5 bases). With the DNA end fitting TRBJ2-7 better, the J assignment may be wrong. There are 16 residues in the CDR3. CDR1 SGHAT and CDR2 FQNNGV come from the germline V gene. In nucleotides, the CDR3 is TGTGCCAGCAGCTTAGCGTCTTGGGAGCATCTGAGCGAGCAGTACTTC. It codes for CASSLASWEHLSEQYF.

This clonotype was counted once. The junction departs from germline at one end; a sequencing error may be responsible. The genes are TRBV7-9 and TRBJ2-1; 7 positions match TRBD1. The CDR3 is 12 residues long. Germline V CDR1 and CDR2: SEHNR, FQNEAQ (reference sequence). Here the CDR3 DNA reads TGTTCCAGCAGCACGACAGGGCCACAGCAGTTCTTC. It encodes CSSSTTGPQQFF.

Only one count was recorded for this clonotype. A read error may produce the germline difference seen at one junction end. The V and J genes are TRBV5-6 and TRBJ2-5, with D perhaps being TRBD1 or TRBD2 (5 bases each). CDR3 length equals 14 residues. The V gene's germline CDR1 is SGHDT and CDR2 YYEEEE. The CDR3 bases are TGTACCAGCAGCTTGGGACGGGTTTCGGAGACCCAGTACTTC. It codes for CTSSLGRVSETQYF.

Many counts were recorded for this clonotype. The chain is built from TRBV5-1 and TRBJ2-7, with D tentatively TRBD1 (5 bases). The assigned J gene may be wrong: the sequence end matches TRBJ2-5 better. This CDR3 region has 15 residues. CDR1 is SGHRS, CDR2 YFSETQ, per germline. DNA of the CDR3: TGCGCCAGCAGCTTGGCCGGGCAGGGCGGAGAGACCCAGTACTTC. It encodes CASSLAGQGGETQYF.

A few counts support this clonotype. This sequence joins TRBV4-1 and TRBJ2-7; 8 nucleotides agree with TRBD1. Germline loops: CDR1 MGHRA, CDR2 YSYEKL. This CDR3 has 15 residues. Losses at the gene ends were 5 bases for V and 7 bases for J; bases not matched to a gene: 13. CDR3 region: CASSGWTGSGGEQYF. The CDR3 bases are TGCGCCAGCAGCGGCTGGACAGGGTCGGGTGGTGAGCAGTACTTC.

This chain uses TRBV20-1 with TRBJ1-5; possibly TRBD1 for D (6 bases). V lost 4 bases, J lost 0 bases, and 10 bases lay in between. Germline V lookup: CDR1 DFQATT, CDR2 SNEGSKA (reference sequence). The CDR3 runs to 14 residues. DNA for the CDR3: TGCAGTGCTACTAGGGGGGGTAGCAATCAGCCCCAGCATTTT. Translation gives CSATRGGSNQPQHF.

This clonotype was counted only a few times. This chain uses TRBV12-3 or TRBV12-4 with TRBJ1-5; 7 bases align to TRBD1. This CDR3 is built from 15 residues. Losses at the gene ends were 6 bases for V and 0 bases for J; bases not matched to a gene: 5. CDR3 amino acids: CASRRQGYSNQPQHF. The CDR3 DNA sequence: TGTGCCAGCAGGAGACAGGGTTATAGCAATCAGCCCCAGCATTTT.

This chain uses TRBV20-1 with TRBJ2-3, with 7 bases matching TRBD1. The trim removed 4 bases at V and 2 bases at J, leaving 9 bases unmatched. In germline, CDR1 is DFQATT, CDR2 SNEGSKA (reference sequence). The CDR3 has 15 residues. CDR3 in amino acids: CSATGTAENTDTQYF. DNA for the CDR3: TGCAGTGCTACTGGGACAGCTGAAAACACAGATACGCAGTATTTT.

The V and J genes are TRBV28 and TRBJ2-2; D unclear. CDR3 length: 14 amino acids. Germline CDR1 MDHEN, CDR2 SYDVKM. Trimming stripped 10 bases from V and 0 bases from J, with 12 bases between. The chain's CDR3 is CATSLQPNTGELFF. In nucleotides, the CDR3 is TGTGCCACGAGCCTTCAGCCGAACACCGGGGAGCTGTTTTTT. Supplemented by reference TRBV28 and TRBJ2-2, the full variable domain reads DVKVTQSSRYLVKRTGEKVFLECVQDMDHENMFWYRQDPGLGLRLIYFSYDVKMKEKGDIPEGYSVSREKKERFSLILESASTNQTSMYLCATSLQPNTGELFFGEGSRLTVL.

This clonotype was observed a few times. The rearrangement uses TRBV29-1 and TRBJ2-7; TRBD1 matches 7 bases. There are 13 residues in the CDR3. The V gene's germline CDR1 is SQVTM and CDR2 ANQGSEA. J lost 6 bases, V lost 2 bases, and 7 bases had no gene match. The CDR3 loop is CSVEFRTGLEQYF. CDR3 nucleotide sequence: TGCAGCGTTGAATTCCGGACAGGTCTCGAGCAGTACTTC.

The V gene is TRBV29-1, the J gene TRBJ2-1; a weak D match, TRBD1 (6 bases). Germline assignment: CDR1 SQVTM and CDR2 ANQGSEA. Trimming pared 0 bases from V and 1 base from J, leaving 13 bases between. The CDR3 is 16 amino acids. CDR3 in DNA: TGCAGCGTTGAAGATCGGTACAGGGCTTCCTACAATGAGCAGTTCTTC. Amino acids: CSVEDRYRASYNEQFF.

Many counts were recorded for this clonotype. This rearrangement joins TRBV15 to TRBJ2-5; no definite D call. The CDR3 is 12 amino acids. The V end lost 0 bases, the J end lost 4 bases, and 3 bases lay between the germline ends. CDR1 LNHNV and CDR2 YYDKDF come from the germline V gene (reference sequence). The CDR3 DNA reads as TGTGCCACCAGCAGAGATTTAGAGACCCAGTACTTC. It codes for CATSRDLETQYF.

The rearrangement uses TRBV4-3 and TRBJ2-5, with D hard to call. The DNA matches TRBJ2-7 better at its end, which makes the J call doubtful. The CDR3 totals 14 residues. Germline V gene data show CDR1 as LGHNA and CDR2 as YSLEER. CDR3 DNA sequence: TGCGCCAGCAGCCAAGGTATGAATCTCTACGAGCAGTACTTC. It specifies CASSQGMNLYEQYF.

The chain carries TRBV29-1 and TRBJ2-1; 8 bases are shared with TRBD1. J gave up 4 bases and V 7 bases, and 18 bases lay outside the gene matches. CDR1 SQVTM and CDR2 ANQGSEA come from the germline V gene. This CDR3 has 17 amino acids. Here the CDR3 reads CSARNHAGTGEYNEQFF. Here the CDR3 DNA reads TGCAGCGCACGAAACCACGCCGGGACAGGAGAGTACAATGAGCAGTTCTTC.